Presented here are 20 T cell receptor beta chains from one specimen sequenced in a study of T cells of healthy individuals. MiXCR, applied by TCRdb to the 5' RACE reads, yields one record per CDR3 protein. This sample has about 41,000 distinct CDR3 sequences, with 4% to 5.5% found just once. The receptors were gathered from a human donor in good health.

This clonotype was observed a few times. The CDR3 spells CSVISGRTEAFF. The CDR3 bases are TGCAGCGTAATCTCTGGACGAACTGAAGCTTTCTTT. The chain carries TRBV29-1 and TRBJ1-1; D unresolved. Germline V gives CDR1 SQVTM, CDR2 ANQGSEA. The V end was cut by 6 bases, the J end by 5 bases, with 13 bases between. The CDR3 contains 12 residues.

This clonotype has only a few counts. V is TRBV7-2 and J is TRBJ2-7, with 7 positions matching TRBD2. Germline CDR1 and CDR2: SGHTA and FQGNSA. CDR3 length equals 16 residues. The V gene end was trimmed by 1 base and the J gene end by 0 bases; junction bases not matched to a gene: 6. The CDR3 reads CASSLVGGGASYEQYF. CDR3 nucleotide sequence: TGTGCCAGCAGCTTAGTTGGCGGGGGTGCCTCCTACGAGCAGTACTTC.

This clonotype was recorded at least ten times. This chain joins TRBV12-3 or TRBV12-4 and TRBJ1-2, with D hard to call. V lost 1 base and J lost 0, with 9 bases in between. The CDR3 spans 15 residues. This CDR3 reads CASSLVGTANYGYTF. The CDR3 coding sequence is TGTGCCAGCAGTTTAGTGGGTACAGCTAACTATGGCTACACCTTC.

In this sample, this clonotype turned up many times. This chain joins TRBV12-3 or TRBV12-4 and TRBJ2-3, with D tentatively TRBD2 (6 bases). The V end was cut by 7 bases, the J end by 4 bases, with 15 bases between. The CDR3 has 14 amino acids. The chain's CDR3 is CASTHLRRADTQYF. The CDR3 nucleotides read TGTGCCAGCACCCACCTAAGGAGGGCAGATACGCAGTATTTT.

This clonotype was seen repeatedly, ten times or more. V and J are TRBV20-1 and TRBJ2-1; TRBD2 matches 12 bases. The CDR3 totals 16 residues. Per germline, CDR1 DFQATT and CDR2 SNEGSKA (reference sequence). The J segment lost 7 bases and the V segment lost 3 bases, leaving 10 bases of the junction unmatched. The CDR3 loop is CSARWLAGGPGNEQFF. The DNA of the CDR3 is TGCAGTGCTAGGTGGCTAGCGGGAGGGCCAGGGAATGAGCAGTTCTTC.

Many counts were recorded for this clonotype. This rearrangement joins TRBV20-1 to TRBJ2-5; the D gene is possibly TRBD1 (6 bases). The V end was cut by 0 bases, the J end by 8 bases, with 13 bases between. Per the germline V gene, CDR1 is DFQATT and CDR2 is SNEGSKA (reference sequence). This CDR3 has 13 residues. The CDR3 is CSARDGQLYTQYF. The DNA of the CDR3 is TGCAGTGCTAGAGACGGACAGCTGTATACCCAGTACTTC.

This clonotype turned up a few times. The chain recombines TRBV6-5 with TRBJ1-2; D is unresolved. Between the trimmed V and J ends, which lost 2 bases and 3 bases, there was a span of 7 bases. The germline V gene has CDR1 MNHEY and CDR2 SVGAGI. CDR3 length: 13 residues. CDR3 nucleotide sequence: TGTGCCAGCAGTTACCAGGCAGACTATGGCTACACCTTC. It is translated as CASSYQADYGYTF.

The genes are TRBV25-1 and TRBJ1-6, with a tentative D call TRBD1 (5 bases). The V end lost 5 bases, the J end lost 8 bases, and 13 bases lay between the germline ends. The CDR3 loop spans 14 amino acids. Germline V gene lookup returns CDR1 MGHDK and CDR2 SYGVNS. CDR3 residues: CASSLGGGDSPLHF. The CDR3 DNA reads TGTGCCAGCAGTCTAGGAGGAGGGGATTCACCCCTCCACTTT.

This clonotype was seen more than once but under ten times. The CDR3 loop is CASRSTAGTGNTIYF. The CDR3 bases are TGTGCCAGCAGATCGACGGCGGGCACTGGAAACACCATATATTTT. This chain connects TRBV6-5 to TRBJ1-3; D not certain. V was cut by 6 bases and J by 2 bases, with 14 bases left in between. The length of the CDR3 is 15 residues. Per the germline V gene, CDR1 is MNHEY and CDR2 is SVGAGI.

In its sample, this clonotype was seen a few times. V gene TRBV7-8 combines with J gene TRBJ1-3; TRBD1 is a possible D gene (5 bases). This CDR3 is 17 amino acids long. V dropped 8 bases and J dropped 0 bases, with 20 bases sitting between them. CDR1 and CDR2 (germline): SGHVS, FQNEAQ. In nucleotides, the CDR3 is TGTGCCAGCCTGCTAGACCCGGGACGCAGCTCTGGAAACACCATATATTTT. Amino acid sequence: CASLLDPGRSSGNTIYF.

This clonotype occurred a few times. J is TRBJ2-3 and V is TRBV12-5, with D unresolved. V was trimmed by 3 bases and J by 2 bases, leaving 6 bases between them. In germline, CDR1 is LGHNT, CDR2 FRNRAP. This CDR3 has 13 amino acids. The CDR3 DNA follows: TGTGCTAGTGGTTTAACTACCACAGATACGCAGTATTTT. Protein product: CASGLTTTDTQYF.

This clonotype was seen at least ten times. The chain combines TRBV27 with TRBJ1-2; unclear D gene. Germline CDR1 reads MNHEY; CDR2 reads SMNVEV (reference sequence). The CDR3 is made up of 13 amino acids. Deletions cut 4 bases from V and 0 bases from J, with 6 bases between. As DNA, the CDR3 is TGTGCCAGCAGTTCGGATGCTAACTATGGCTACACCTTC. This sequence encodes CASSSDANYGYTF.

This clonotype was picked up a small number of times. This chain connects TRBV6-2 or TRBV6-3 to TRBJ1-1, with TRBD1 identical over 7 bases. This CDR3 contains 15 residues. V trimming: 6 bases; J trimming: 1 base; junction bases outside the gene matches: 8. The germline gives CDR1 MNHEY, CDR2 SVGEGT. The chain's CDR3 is CASSGGGVRNTEAFF. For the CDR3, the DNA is TGTGCCAGCAGCGGAGGGGGCGTTAGGAACACTGAAGCTTTCTTT.

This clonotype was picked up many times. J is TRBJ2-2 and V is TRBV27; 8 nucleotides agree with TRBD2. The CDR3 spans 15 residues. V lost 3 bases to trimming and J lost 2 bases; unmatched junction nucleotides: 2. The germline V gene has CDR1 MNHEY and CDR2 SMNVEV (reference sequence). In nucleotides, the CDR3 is TGTGCCAGCAGTTTTACTAGCGGTAACACCGGGGAGCTGTTTTTT. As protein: CASSFTSGNTGELFF.

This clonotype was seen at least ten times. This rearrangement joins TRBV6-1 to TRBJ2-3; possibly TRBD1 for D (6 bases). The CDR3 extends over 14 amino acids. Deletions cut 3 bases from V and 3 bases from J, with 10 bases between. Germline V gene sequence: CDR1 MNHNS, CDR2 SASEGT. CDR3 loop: CASSEQRGTDTQYF. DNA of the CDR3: TGTGCCAGCAGTGAGCAAAGGGGGACAGATACGCAGTATTTT.

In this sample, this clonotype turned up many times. The CDR3: CAISGGTTAYEQYF. The CDR3, as DNA: TGTGCCATCAGTGGGGGGACTACCGCCTACGAGCAGTACTTC. This chain connects TRBV10-3 to TRBJ2-7; 7 bases are shared with TRBD2. Germline V gene data show CDR1 as ENHRY and CDR2 as SYGVKD. The CDR3 has 14 amino acids. With 4 bases clipped from V and 2 bases from J, the junction kept 5 bases outside the gene matches.

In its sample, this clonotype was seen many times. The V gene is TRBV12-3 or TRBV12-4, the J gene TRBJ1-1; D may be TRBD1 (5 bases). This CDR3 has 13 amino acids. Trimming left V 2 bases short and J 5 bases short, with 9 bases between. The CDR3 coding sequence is TGTGCCAGCAGTTTACAAAGGGGTACTGAAGCTTTCTTT. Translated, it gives CASSLQRGTEAFF.

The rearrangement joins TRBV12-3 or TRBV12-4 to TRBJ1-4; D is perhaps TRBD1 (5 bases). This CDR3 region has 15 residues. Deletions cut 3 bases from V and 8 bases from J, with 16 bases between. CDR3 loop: CASSFGLGVWEKLFF. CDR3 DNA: TGTGCCAGCAGTTTTGGACTAGGGGTTTGGGAAAAACTGTTTTTT.

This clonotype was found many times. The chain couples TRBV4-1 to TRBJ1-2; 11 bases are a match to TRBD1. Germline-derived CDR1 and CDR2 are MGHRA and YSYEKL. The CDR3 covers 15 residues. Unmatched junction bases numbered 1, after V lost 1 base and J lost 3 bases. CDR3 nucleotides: TGCGCCAGCAGCCAAGGGACAGGGGGCCACTATGGCTACACCTTC. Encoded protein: CASSQGTGGHYGYTF.

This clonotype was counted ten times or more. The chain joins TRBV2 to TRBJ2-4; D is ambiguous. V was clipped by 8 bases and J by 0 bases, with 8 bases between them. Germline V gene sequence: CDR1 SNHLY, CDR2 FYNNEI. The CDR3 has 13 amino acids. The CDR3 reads CASGSLAKNIQYF. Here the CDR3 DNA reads TGTGCCAGCGGATCTTTAGCCAAAAACATTCAGTACTTC.